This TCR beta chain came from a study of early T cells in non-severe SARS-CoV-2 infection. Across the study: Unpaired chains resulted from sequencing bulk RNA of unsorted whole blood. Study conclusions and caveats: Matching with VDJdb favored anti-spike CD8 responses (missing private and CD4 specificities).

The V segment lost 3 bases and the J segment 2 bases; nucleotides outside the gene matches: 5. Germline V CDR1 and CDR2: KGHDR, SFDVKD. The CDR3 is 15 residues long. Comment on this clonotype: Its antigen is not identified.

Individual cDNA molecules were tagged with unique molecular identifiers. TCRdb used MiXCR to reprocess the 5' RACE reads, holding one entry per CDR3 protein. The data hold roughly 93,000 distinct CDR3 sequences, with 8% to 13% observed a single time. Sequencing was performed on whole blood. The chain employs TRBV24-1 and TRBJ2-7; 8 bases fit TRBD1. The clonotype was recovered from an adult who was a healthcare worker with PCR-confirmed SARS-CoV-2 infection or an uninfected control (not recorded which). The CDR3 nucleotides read TGTGCCACCAGTGATAGGGACAGGACTCCCTACGAGCAGTACTTC. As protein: CATSDRDRTPYEQYF.